Presented here are 17 T cell receptor beta chains from one specimen sequenced in a study of radiation and T cells in renal cell carcinoma. Described time point: blood 2 weeks post-SBRT. Described treatment: 15 Gy SBRT to primary tumor, nephrectomy 4 weeks later. Sequenced by immunoSEQ multiplex PCR; TCRdb stores in-frame clones only, minus some. The sample includes tens of thousands of clones, around 86% of them seen just once. The material was blood, obtained from a patient whose treatment included radiotherapy and nephrectomy. The receptors were gathered from a woman aged 45-59 years with renal cell carcinoma.

This chain joins TRBV7-9 and TRBJ2-5, with D unclear. CDR1 is SEHNR and CDR2 is FQNEAQ in the germline V gene (reference sequence). The CDR3 sequence is 13 residues long. V shed 6 bases and J shed 5 bases, with 13 bases lying between them. CDR3 in DNA: TGTGCCAGCAGTCACTTTTTGGGGGAGACCCAGTACTTC. This sequence encodes CASSHFLGETQYF.

V and J are TRBV9 and TRBJ2-7; 7 nucleotides match TRBD1. The germline CDR1 and CDR2 sequences are SGDLS and YYNGEE. V lost 8 bases and J lost 2; bases outside the gene matches: 4. This CDR3 is 12 amino acids long. In DNA, the CDR3 is TGTGCCAGACAGGGGCGGGCCTACGAGCAGTACTTC. This translates into CARQGRAYEQYF.

The chain joins TRBV29-1 to TRBJ1-2, with D uncertain. CDR1 is SQVTM and CDR2 is ANQGSEA in the germline V gene. Trimming removed 8 bases from V and 2 bases from J, with 15 bases in between. This CDR3 region has 13 residues. The CDR3 DNA sequence: TGCAGCCTAGTCCCCCAGCAGAACTATGGCTACACCTTC. Encoded protein: CSLVPQQNYGYTF.

The genes are TRBV7-6 and TRBJ1-3; D unresolved. This CDR3 is 15 amino acids long. Trimming left V 1 base short and J 0 bases short, with 7 bases between. Germline V gene data show CDR1 as SGHVS and CDR2 as FNYEAQ. CDR3: CASSLGANSGNTIYF. CDR3 coding DNA: TGTGCCAGCAGCTTAGGGGCCAACTCTGGAAACACCATATATTTT.

The rearrangement links TRBV5-1 to TRBJ2-7; D is perhaps TRBD1 or TRBD2 (7 bases each). CDR3 length: 16 residues. The ends were cut back, 4 bases at V and 4 bases at J, with 21 bases in the middle. The germline V gene encodes CDR1 SGHRS and CDR2 YFSETQ. The CDR3 DNA is TGCGCCAGCAGCCCGTCCACCGCAGGGGGGGGTTACGAGCAGTACTTC. As protein: CASSPSTAGGGYEQYF.

Only one count was recorded for this clone. The chain carries TRBV29-1 and TRBJ1-2; D uncertain. Looked up from germline, CDR1 is SQVTM and CDR2 is ANQGSEA. V lost 5 bases to trimming and J lost 5 bases, with 15 bases between them. The CDR3 loop spans 13 amino acids. CDR3 sequence reads: CSVPTFGGYGYTF. CDR3 nucleotide sequence: TGCAGCGTTCCAACCTTTGGAGGGTATGGCTACACCTTC.

This chain links TRBV2 with TRBJ2-5; 8 nucleotides line up with TRBD2. The CDR3 totals 19 residues. J was trimmed by 5 bases and V by 7 bases; bases with no gene match: 24. Per the germline V gene, CDR1 is SNHLY and CDR2 is FYNNEI. The DNA for the CDR3 is TGTGCCAGCAAATCGCGCCTAGCGGGTGGGAGACTAGGGAGGGAGACCCAGTACTTC. Translating gives CASKSRLAGGRLGRETQYF.

Only one count was recorded for this clone. The DNA of the CDR3 is TGTGCCAGCAGCGTAGCTCCAGGGACGTTAAGCTCCTACGAGCAGTACTTC. Residues: CASSVAPGTLSSYEQYF. The rearrangement uses TRBV9 and TRBJ2-5; TRBD1 or TRBD2 may be the D gene (5 bases each). The J call may be wrong; the DNA end is better matched by TRBJ2-7. The germline V gene has CDR1 SGDLS and CDR2 YYNGEE. The CDR3 length is 17 residues.

The count of this clone is one. The chain recombines TRBV9 with TRBJ2-7; 8 bases align to TRBD1. The CDR3 spans 14 residues. Trimming cost V 0 bases and J 5 bases; bases outside gene matches: 4. Germline values: CDR1 SGDLS, CDR2 YYNGEE. The CDR3 protein is CASSVGSGGDEQYF. The CDR3 coding sequence is TGTGCCAGCAGCGTAGGGTCAGGGGGCGACGAGCAGTACTTC. The variable domain in full, completed from reference TRBV9 and TRBJ2-7, reads DSGVTQTPKHLITATGQRVTLRCSPRSGDLSVYWYQQSLDQGLQFLIQYYNGEERAKGNILERFSAQQFPDLHSELNLSSLELGDSALYFCASSVGSGGDEQYFGPGTRLTVT.

The J gene is TRBJ1-6, the V gene TRBV9; TRBD1 agrees at 7 bases. V lost 1 base to trimming and J lost 7 bases; unmatched junction nucleotides: 5. The germline V gene encodes CDR1 SGDLS and CDR2 YYNGEE. The CDR3 length is 15 residues. The CDR3 coding sequence is TGTGCCAGCAGCGTACGAGGGGGCCCCAATTCACCCCTCCACTTT. Residues: CASSVRGGPNSPLHF. Variable domain in full (rest from reference TRBV9 and TRBJ1-6): DSGVTQTPKHLITATGQRVTLRCSPRSGDLSVYWYQQSLDQGLQFLIQYYNGEERAKGNILERFSAQQFPDLHSELNLSSLELGDSALYFCASSVRGGPNSPLHFGNGTRLTVT.

The gene calls are TRBV5-1 and TRBJ2-3; D is unresolved. The germline CDR1 and CDR2 sequences are SGHRS and YFSETQ. The germline V and J ends were trimmed by 1 base and 2 bases, with 8 bases remaining between them. This CDR3 region has 14 residues. The CDR3 loop is CASSLSRTTDTQYF. The DNA for the CDR3 is TGCGCCAGCAGCTTGAGCAGAACCACAGATACGCAGTATTTT. Filled out from reference TRBV5-1 and TRBJ2-3, the complete variable domain reads KAGVTQTPRYLIKTRGQQVTLSCSPISGHRSVSWYQQTPGQGLQFLFEYFSETQRNKGNFPGRFSGRQFSNSRSEMNVSTLELGDSALYLCASSLSRTTDTQYFGPGTRLTVL.

The rearrangement links TRBV29-1 to TRBJ1-4; D ambiguous. Germline V gene data show CDR1 as SQVTM and CDR2 as ANQGSEA. Deletions cut 1 base from V and 10 bases from J, with 10 bases between. This CDR3 contains 12 residues. This CDR3 reads CSVEVPPVKLFF. The CDR3 DNA sequence: TGCAGCGTTGAAGTACCCCCCGTAAAACTGTTTTTT. The full variable domain, its missing parts supplied by reference TRBV29-1 and TRBJ1-4, is SAVISQKPSRDICQRGTSLTIQCQVDSQVTMMFWYRQQPGQSLTLIATANQGSEATYESGFVIDKFPISRPNLTFSTLTVSNMSPEDSSIYLCSVEVPPVKLFFGSGTQLSVL.

V gene TRBV28 combines with J gene TRBJ1-4; D is ambiguous. CDR3 length: 11 amino acids. V lost 6 bases and J 6 bases, leaving 5 bases between the germline ends. The germline V gene has CDR1 MDHEN and CDR2 SYDVKM. The CDR3 sequence is CASRGYEKLFF. DNA for the CDR3: TGTGCCAGCAGGGGCTATGAAAAACTGTTTTTT.

V gene TRBV4-3 combines with J gene TRBJ1-6; D not certain. Germline V gene sequence: CDR1 LGHNA, CDR2 YSLEER. V lost 1 base to trimming and J lost 9 bases, with 31 bases between them. This CDR3 comprises 21 residues. CDR3 residues: CASSQALFGGSLQTRSSPLHF. CDR3 bases: TGCGCCAGCAGCCAAGCGCTCTTCGGTGGGTCTCTTCAGACAAGGAGTTCACCCCTCCACTTT.

The chain recombines TRBV5-1 with TRBJ1-1; 8 positions agree with TRBD1. The CDR3 covers 15 residues. CDR1 and CDR2 from the germline V gene are SGHRS and YFSETQ. Losses at the gene ends were 2 bases for V and 1 base for J; bases not matched to a gene: 4. CDR3 sequence reads: CASSLDGTGNTEAFF. CDR3 nucleotides: TGCGCCAGCAGCTTAGACGGGACAGGGAACACTGAAGCTTTCTTT.

The chain has TRBV28 and TRBJ2-4, with D perhaps matching TRBD1 (6 bases). V was cut by 10 bases and J by 6 bases, with 16 bases left in between. The CDR3 contains 13 residues. The germline CDR1 and CDR2 sequences are MDHEN and SYDVKM. CDR3 amino acids: CATRAPRGNIQYF. DNA of the CDR3: TGTGCCACACGCGCTCCCAGGGGAAACATTCAGTACTTC.

The chain has TRBV18 and TRBJ2-1; 13 nucleotides match TRBD2. Germline CDR1 is KGHSH and CDR2 is LQKENI. J gave up 5 bases and V 4 bases, and 5 bases lay outside the gene matches. This CDR3 has 16 residues. As DNA, the CDR3 is TGTGCCAGCTCACGGACCGGGACTAGCGGGAACAATGAGCAGTTCTTC. Translated, it gives CASSRTGTSGNNEQFF.